The source of this T cell receptor (beta chain) is a study of T cells in Graves' hyperthyroidism and ophthalmopathy. Findings and limits, study-wide: Ophthalmopathy and stable hyperthyroidism were told apart by a 13 V-J model.

RNA transcripts were the template for amplifying TCR beta CDR3 regions. Primed by the HTBI set, a first-round RT-PCR was run on the TCR CDR3. A single record per CDR3 protein comes from TCRdb applying MiXCR to the multiplex PCR reads. The sample contains fewer than 350,000 distinct CDR3 sequences, approximately 18% of which appear only once. This clonotype was seen at least ten times. What it binds is unknown. CDR3 length: 14 amino acids. Germline loops: CDR1 SQVTM, CDR2 ANQGSEA. V lost 7 bases and J 4 bases, leaving 19 bases between the germline ends. The chain has TRBV29-1 and TRBJ1-1; possible D gene TRBD1, 5 bases. This sequence was found in a woman in her thirties or forties with Graves' ophthalmopathy. Sequencing was done on a sample of blood. The CDR3, as DNA: TGCAGCGCTGCCAAGGCCAGGGTAACCACTGAAGCTTTCTTT. Translation gives CSAAKARVTTEAFF.